Sequencing of this T cell receptor beta chain was carried out in a study of blood T cells in healthy people across ages. The ends lost 1 base at V and 10 bases at J; junction bases unmatched: 3. The CDR3 covers 15 residues. Germline lookup yields CDR1 LNHNV and CDR2 YYDKDF (reference sequence). A second roughly 7 to 11 cycle PCR used barcoded and J-beta primers. One entry per CDR3 protein results from TCRdb running MiXCR on the 5' RACE reads. The sample contains hundreds of thousands of distinct CDR3 sequences, approximately 59% of which appear only once. Investigators took about 10 milliliters of peripheral blood from every donor. To note about this clonotype: Its antigen is not known.

Study outcomes and limitations: There was no known CMV status for donors, so expanded clonotype changes were possibly confounded. In long-lived donors, naive CD4+ cell counts and diversity exceeded those of aged donors.

The gene calls are TRBV15 and TRBJ1-6; TRBD1 matches 11 bases. The source is a man aged 25 to 45 in good health. Material: blood. The CDR3 nucleotides read TGTGCCACCAGCAGAGTTGGACAGGGGGCCTCACCCCTCCACTTT. Translated, it gives CATSRVGQGASPLHF.